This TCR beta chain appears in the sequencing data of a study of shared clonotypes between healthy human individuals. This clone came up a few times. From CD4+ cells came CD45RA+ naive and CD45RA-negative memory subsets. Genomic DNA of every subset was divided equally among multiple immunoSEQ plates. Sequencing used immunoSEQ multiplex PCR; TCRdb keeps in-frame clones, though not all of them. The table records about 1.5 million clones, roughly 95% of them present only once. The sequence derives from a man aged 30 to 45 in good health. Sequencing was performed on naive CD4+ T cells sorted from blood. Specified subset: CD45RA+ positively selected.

DNA for the CDR3: TGCGCCAGCAGCCAAGAGGGGCATCAGCCCCAGCATTTT. It encodes CASSQEGHQPQHF. The chain carries TRBV5-1 and TRBJ1-5, with D possibly TRBD1 on 5 matching bases. The CDR3 is 13 amino acids. V dropped 4 bases and J dropped 5 bases, with 10 bases sitting between them. Germline V gene sequence: CDR1 SGHRS, CDR2 YFSETQ.